Each of the 2 T cell receptor beta chains below was sequenced from the same sample in a study of OX40 agonist ivuxolimab in advanced cancers. The repertoire was sequenced with immunoSEQ multiplex PCR; TCRdb's copy has only in-frame clones and lacks some. The data contain 55,000 to 75,000 clones, roughly 80% of them singletons. Here the sequenced sample was CD4+ or CD8+ T cells sorted from blood, taken in a trial of the OX40 agonist ivuxolimab. These receptors were collected from an adult with an advanced solid tumor such as melanoma, head and neck, liver or kidney cancer.

The chain employs TRBV7-7 and TRBJ2-5; D possibly corresponds to TRBD1 (5 bases). With 1 base removed from V and 5 bases from J, the gap between germline ends came to 8 bases. CDR3 length: 13 amino acids. The V gene's germline CDR1 is SSHAT and CDR2 FNYEAQ (reference sequence). The CDR3 spells CASSLVPGETQYF. The CDR3 nucleotides are TGTGCCAGCAGCTTAGTGCCAGGGGAGACCCAGTACTTC.

The J gene is TRBJ2-3, the V gene TRBV7-3; 7 nucleotides match TRBD1. Germline V gene lookup returns CDR1 SGHTA and CDR2 FQGTGA. The V and J ends lost 0 bases and 2 bases, in that order; junction bases with no gene match: 2. This CDR3 contains 15 residues. This CDR3 is CASSLTGQSTDTQYF. In DNA form, the CDR3 reads TGTGCCAGCAGCTTAACGGGACAGTCCACAGATACGCAGTATTTT.